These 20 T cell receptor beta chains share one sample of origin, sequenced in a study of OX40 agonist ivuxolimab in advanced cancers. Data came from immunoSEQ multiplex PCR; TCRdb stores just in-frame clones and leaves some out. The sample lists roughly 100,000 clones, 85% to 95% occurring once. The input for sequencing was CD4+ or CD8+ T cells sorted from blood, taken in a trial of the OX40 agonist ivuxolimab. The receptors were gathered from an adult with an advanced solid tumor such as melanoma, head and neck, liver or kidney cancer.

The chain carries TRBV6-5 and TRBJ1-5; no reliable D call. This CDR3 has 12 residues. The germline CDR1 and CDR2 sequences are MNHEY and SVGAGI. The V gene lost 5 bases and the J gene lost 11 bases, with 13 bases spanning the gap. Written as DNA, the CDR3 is TGTGCCAGCAGTGATAGGGAGGGTGCCCAGCATTTT. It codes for CASSDREGAQHF.

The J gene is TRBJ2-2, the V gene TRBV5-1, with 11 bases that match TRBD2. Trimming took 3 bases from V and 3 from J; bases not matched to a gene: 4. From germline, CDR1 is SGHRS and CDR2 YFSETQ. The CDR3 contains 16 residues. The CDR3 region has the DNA TGCGCCAGCAGCTCATTGACTAGCGGGGACACCGGGGAGCTGTTTTTT. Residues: CASSSLTSGDTGELFF.

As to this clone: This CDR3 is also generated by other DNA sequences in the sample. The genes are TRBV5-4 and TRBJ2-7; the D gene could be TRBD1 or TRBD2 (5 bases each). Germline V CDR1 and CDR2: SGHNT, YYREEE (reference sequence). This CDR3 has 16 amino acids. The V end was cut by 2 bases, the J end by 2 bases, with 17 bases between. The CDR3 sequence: CASSFGGRGGAYEQYF. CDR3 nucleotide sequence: TGTGCCAGCAGCTTTGGAGGACGGGGCGGAGCCTACGAGCAGTACTTC.

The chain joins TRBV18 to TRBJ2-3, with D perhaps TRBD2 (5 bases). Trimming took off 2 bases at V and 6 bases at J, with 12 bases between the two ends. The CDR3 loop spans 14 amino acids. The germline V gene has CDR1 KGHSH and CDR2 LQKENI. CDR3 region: CASSPRTASDTQYF. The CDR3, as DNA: TGTGCCAGCTCACCAAGGACTGCATCGGATACGCAGTATTTT.

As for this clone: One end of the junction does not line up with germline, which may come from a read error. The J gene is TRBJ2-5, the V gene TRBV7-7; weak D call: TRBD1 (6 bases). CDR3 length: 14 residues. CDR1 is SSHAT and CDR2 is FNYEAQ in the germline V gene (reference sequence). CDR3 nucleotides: TGTGCTAGCAGCTTAGGACAGCTACAAGAGACCCAGTACTTC. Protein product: CASSLGQLQETQYF. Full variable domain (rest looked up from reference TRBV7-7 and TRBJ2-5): GAGVSQSPRYKVTKRGQDVTLRCDPISSHATLYWYQQALGQGPEFLTYFNYEAQPDKSGLPSDRFSAERPEGSISTLTIQRTEQRDSAMYRCASSLGQLQETQYFGPGTRLLVL.

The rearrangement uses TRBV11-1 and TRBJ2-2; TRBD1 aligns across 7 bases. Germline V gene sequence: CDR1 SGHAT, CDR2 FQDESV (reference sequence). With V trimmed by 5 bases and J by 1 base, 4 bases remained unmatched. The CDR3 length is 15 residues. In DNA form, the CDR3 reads TGTGCCAGCAGCCCCAGGACAGGGAACACCGGGGAGCTGTTTTTT. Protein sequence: CASSPRTGNTGELFF.

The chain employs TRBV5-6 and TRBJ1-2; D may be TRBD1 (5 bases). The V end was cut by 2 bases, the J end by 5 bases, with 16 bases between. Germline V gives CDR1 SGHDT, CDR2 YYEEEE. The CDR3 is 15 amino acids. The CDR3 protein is CASSFNLIPGYGYTF. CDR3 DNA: TGTGCCAGCAGCTTTAACCTGATTCCAGGGTATGGCTACACCTTC. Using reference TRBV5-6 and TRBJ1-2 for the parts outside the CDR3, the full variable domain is DAGVTQSPTHLIKTRGQQVTLRCSPKSGHDTVSWYQQALGQGPQFIFQYYEEEERQRGNFPDRFSGHQFPNYSSELNVNALLLGDSALYLCASSFNLIPGYGYTFGSGTRLTVV.

The CDR3, as DNA: TGTGCCAGCAGTTACCCGACAGGGGGCGCGGAGACCCAGTACTTC. Its translation is CASSYPTGGAETQYF. V usage is TRBV6-6 and J usage is TRBJ2-5, with 10 positions matching TRBD1. Per germline, CDR1 MNHNY and CDR2 SVGAGI (reference sequence). Trimming cost V 2 bases and J 5 bases; bases outside gene matches: 5. This CDR3 contains 15 residues.

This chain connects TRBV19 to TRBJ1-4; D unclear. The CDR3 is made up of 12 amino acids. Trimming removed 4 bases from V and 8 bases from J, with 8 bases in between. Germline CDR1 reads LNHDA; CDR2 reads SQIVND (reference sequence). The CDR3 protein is CASSRGREKLFF. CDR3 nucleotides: TGTGCCAGTAGTAGGGGTCGGGAAAAACTGTTTTTT. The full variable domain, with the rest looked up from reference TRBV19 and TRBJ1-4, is DGGITQSPKYLFRKEGQNVTLSCEQNLNHDAMYWYRQDPGQGLRLIYYSQIVNDFQKGDIAEGYSVSREKKESFPLTVTSAQKNPTAFYLCASSRGREKLFFGSGTQLSVL.

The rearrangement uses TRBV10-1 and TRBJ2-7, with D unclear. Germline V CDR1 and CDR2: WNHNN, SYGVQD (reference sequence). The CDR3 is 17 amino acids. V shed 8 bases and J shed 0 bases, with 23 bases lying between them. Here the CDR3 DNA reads TGCGCCAGCGGCCCTTTGTGTCAGATCGATAGCTCCTACGAGCAGTACGTC. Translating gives CASGPLCQIDSSYEQYV.

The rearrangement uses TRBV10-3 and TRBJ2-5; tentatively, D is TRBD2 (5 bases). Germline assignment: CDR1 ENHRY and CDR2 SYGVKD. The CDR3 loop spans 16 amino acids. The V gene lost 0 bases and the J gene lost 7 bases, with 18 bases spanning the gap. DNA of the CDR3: TGTGCCATCAGTGAGTCAACCGGAGGTGGCGCATCGACCCAGTACTTC. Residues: CAISESTGGGASTQYF.

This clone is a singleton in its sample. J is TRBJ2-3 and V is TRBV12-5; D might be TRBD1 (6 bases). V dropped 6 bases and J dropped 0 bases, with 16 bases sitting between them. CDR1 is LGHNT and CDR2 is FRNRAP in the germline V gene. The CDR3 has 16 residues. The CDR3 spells CASGPAVGASTDTQYF. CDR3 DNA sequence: TGTGCTAGTGGACCCGCGGTGGGGGCTAGCACAGATACGCAGTATTTT.

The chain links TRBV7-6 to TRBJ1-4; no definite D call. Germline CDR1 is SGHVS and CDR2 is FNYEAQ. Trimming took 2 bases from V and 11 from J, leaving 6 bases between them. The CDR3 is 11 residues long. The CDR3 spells CASSLNGKLFF. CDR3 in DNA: TGTGCCAGCAGCTTAAACGGGAAACTGTTTTTT.

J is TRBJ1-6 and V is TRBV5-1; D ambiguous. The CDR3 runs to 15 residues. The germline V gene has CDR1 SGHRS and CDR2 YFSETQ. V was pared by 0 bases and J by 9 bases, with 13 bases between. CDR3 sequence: CASSLVFRPLSPLHF. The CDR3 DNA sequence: TGCGCCAGCAGCTTGGTCTTCCGACCGCTTTCACCCCTCCACTTT.

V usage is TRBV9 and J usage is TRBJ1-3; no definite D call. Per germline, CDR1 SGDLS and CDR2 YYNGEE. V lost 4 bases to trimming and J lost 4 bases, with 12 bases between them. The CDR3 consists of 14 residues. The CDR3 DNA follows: TGTGCCAGCAGCTTCGACAATGGCGGAAACACCATATATTTT. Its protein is CASSFDNGGNTIYF. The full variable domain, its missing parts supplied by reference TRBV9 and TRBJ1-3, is DSGVTQTPKHLITATGQRVTLRCSPRSGDLSVYWYQQSLDQGLQFLIQYYNGEERAKGNILERFSAQQFPDLHSELNLSSLELGDSALYFCASSFDNGGNTIYFGEGSWLTVV.

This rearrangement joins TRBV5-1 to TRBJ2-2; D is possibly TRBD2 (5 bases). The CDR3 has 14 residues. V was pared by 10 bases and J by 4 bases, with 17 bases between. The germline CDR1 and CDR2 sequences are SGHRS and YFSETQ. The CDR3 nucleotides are TGCGCCTCCCGGGAAGGTGGCTTCACCGGGGAGCTGTTTTTT. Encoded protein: CASREGGFTGELFF. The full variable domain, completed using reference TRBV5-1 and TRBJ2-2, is KAGVTQTPRYLIKTRGQQVTLSCSPISGHRSVSWYQQTPGQGLQFLFEYFSETQRNKGNFPGRFSGRQFSNSRSEMNVSTLELGDSALYLCASREGGFTGELFFGEGSRLTVL.

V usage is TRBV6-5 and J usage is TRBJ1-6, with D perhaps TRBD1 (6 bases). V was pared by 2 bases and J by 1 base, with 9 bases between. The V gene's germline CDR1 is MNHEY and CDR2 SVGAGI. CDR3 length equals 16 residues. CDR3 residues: CASSYRGGSYNSPLHF. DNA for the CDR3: TGTGCCAGCAGTTACAGGGGGGGTTCCTATAATTCACCCCTCCACTTT.

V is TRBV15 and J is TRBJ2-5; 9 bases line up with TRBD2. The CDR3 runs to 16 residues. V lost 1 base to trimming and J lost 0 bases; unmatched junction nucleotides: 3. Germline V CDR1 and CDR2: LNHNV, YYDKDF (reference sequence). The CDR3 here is CATSRGASGDQETQYF. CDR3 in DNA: TGTGCCACCAGCAGAGGGGCTAGCGGGGACCAAGAGACCCAGTACTTC.

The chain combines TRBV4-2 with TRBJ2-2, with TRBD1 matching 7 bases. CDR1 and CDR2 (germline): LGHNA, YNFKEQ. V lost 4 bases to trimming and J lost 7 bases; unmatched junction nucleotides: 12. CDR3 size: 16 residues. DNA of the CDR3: TGTGCCAGCAGCCTCGGCAGGGGGTTGGATGTCGGGGAGCTGTTTTTT. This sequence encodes CASSLGRGLDVGELFF.

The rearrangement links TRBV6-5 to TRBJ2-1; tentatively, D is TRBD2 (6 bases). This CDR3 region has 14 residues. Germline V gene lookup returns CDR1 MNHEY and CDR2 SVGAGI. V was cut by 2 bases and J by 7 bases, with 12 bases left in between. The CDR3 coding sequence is TGTGCCAGCAGTTACCTAGCGACGTGGAATGAGCAGTTCTTC. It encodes CASSYLATWNEQFF.